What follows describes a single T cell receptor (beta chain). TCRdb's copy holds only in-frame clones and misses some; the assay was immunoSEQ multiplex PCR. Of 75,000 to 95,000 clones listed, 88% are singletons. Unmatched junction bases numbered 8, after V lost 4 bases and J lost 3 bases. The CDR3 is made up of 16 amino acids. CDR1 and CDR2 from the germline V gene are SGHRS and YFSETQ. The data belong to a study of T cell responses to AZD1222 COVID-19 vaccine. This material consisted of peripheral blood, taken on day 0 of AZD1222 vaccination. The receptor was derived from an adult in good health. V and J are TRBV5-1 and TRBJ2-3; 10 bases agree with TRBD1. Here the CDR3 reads CASSPIRTGGTDTQYF. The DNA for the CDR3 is TGCGCCAGCAGCCCTATTCGGACAGGGGGAACAGATACGCAGTATTTT.